This T cell receptor (beta chain) comes out of a study of blood T cell repertoires in COVID-19. Across the study: Samples representing acute and convalescent COVID-19 were sourced from the United States, Italy and Spain.

Turning to this clone: Other DNA variants within this sample encode the same CDR3.

In the original processing: Cell counts per sample came from amplifying reference gene primers. The assay was immunoSEQ multiplex PCR, and TCRdb's table has in-frame clones only and misses some. That table is the source of V, J and clone size, and D and trimming were worked out from the DNA. Found here are almost 300,000 clones, around 90% of them singletons; the top ten hold roughly 1.3%. Trimming left V 0 bases short and J 0 bases short, with 7 bases between. Germline-derived CDR1 and CDR2 are LNHNV and YYDKDF (reference sequence). This CDR3 contains 15 residues. Material for sequencing was peripheral blood. The chain carries TRBV15 and TRBJ2-3; tentatively, D is TRBD2 (5 bases). This sequence originates from a man in his 70s with acute or convalescent COVID-19. CDR3 nucleotide sequence: TGTGCCACCAGCAGAGATCGGACTAGCACAGATACGCAGTATTTT. This gives the protein CATSRDRTSTDTQYF.